These 19 T cell receptor beta chains originate from one sample sequenced in a study of blood T cells in healthy people across ages. Alongside a J-beta primer mix, a sample-barcoded 5' primer served in a second PCR lasting about 7 to 12 cycles. MiXCR, applied by TCRdb to the 5' RACE reads, yields one record per CDR3 protein. The data hold over 300,000 distinct CDR3 sequences, with 52% observed a single time. Sequencing used blood. All receptors derive from a man in his fifties or sixties in good health.

As concerns this clonotype: This may be a read error, as it is one base from a much larger clone. J is TRBJ2-6 and V is TRBV11-1; D not resolved. Germline CDR1 reads SGHAT; CDR2 reads FQDESV (reference sequence). The CDR3 loop spans 14 amino acids. The CDR3 is CASSSQSGTNVLTF. The DNA for the CDR3 is TGTGCCAGCAGCTCGCAGTCTGGGACCAACGTCCTGACTTTC.

This clonotype has just one count. This chain connects TRBV7-9 to TRBJ1-4; D uncertain. Germline CDR1 SEHNR, CDR2 FQNEAQ (reference sequence). This CDR3 contains 11 residues. V was pared by 7 bases and J by 9 bases, with 9 bases between. The CDR3 protein is CASTPGKKLFF. CDR3 nucleotide sequence: TGTGCCAGCACCCCGGGGAAAAAACTGTTTTTT. Combining the CDR3 with reference TRBV7-9 and TRBJ1-4 gives the whole variable domain DTGVSQNPRHKITKRGQNVTFRCDPISEHNRLYWYRQTLGQGPEFLTYFQNEAQLEKSRLLSDRFSAERPKGSFSTLEIQRTEQGDSAMYLCASTPGKKLFFGSGTQLSVL.

V is TRBV6-5 and J is TRBJ1-5; TRBD1 aligns across 9 bases. Germline lookup yields CDR1 MNHEY and CDR2 SVGAGI. The CDR3 loop spans 14 amino acids. V gave up 6 bases and J gave up 4 bases; unmatched junction bases: 4. CDR3 in DNA: TGTGCCAGCAGAAGGGGACAGGGAAATCAGCCCCAGCATTTT. Encoded protein: CASRRGQGNQPQHF.

The chain couples TRBV12-3 or TRBV12-4 to TRBJ2-7; D is perhaps TRBD2 (6 bases). With 2 bases removed from V and 0 bases from J, the gap between germline ends came to 11 bases. The CDR3 covers 15 residues. This chain's CDR3 is CASSLRQGLSYEQYF. The DNA of the CDR3 is TGTGCCAGCAGTTTAAGGCAGGGACTCTCCTACGAGCAGTACTTC.

CDR3 sequence: CASRRAGEKNEQFF. The CDR3 DNA sequence: TGTGCCAGCCGAAGAGCGGGAGAAAAGAATGAGCAGTTCTTC. The J gene is TRBJ2-1, the V gene TRBV6-2 or TRBV6-3, with TRBD2 identical over 8 bases. With V trimmed by 8 bases and J by 7 bases, 10 bases remained unmatched. Germline-derived CDR1 and CDR2 are MNHEY and SVGEGT. This CDR3 is 14 amino acids long.

The chain uses TRBV20-1 and TRBJ2-7; 9 nucleotides match TRBD2. Germline-derived CDR1 and CDR2 are DFQATT and SNEGSKA (reference sequence). This CDR3 contains 14 residues. The junction had 6 bases not matched to a gene; V was cut back by 5 bases and J by 1 base. The CDR3 coding sequence is TGCAGTGCTTCCTTAGCGGGAGTATCCTACGAGCAGTACTTC. Its translation: CSASLAGVSYEQYF.

This rearrangement joins TRBV20-1 to TRBJ1-6; 9 bases line up with TRBD1. Germline V gene data show CDR1 as DFQATT and CDR2 as SNEGSKA (reference sequence). This CDR3 is built from 13 residues. With 6 bases clipped from V and 10 bases from J, the junction kept 7 bases outside the gene matches. CDR3 region: CSAGQGINSPLHF. CDR3 DNA: TGCAGTGCGGGACAGGGAATAAACTCACCCCTCCACTTT.

The chain couples TRBV5-6 to TRBJ2-3, with D possibly being TRBD1 or TRBD2 (6 bases each). Trimming cost V 3 bases and J 3 bases, with 14 bases left between them. The CDR3 is made up of 15 amino acids. Germline CDR1 SGHDT, CDR2 YYEEEE. This chain's CDR3 is CASSWAGGGTDTQYF. CDR3 DNA sequence: TGTGCCAGCAGCTGGGCCGGAGGGGGAACAGATACGCAGTATTTT. The full variable domain, with the rest looked up from reference TRBV5-6 and TRBJ2-3, is DAGVTQSPTHLIKTRGQQVTLRCSPKSGHDTVSWYQQALGQGPQFIFQYYEEEERQRGNFPDRFSGHQFPNYSSELNVNALLLGDSALYLCASSWAGGGTDTQYFGPGTRLTVL.

CDR3 nucleotide sequence: TGTGCCAGCAGCTTAGTGGGGGAAAGATCCTACAATGAGCAGTTCTTC. It is translated as CASSLVGERSYNEQFF. V usage is TRBV7-9 and J usage is TRBJ2-1; D is perhaps TRBD1 or TRBD2 (5 bases each). The germline V and J ends were trimmed by 1 base and 1 base, with 11 bases remaining between them. This CDR3 region has 16 residues. The germline gives CDR1 SEHNR, CDR2 FQNEAQ (reference sequence).

The V gene is TRBV12-3 or TRBV12-4, the J gene TRBJ2-6, with unresolved D. The CDR3 is 16 residues long. Trimming removed 7 bases at V and 0 bases at J, with 13 bases between. The CDR3: CASTLSWGSGANVLTF. CDR3 sequence (DNA): TGTGCCAGCACCCTCTCGTGGGGCTCTGGGGCCAACGTCCTGACTTTC.

This rearrangement joins TRBV21-1 to TRBJ2-7; TRBD2, the D gene given by the table, was not confirmed from the DNA. TRBV21-1 is labeled a pseudogene. The CDR3 totals 15 residues. DNA of the CDR3: TGTGCCAGCAGCCCCCCTAGCGGGAGGGAGTACGAGCAGTACTTC. It specifies CASSPPSGREYEQYF.

The J gene is TRBJ2-6, the V gene TRBV7-9; D call uncertain. The V gene's germline CDR1 is SEHNR and CDR2 FQNEAQ (reference sequence). Trimming cost V 5 bases and J 2 bases, with 13 bases left between them. The length of the CDR3 is 16 residues. The CDR3 DNA reads TGTGCCAGCAGCCTAAAGCAGGTCACTGGGGCCAACGTCCTGACTTTC. Translating it yields CASSLKQVTGANVLTF.

The chain carries TRBV5-1 and TRBJ2-7; D possibly corresponds to TRBD2 (5 bases). Trimming took 0 bases from V and 0 from J, leaving 10 bases between them. The V gene's germline CDR1 is SGHRS and CDR2 YFSETQ. This CDR3 comprises 15 residues. For the CDR3, the DNA is TGCGCCAGCAGCTTGGCCAGCGGCCTCTCCTACGAGCAGTACTTC. Protein: CASSLASGLSYEQYF.

Only a few counts were recorded for this clonotype. Being one base from a much bigger clone, this may be a read error. The rearrangement joins TRBV5-1 to TRBJ2-7, with 9 positions matching TRBD2. Trimming at V came to 0 bases and at J to 7 bases, leaving 14 bases not matched to a gene. The CDR3 contains 17 residues. Germline V lookup: CDR1 SGHRS, CDR2 YFSETQ. CDR3 DNA: TGCGCCAGCAGCTTGGGGGCCGGGACTAGCAGTTACAATGAGCAGTACTTC. Protein: CASSLGAGTSSYNEQYF.

The chain combines TRBV12-3 or TRBV12-4 with TRBJ2-3; tentatively, D is TRBD1 (5 bases). The V gene lost 6 bases and the J gene lost 7 bases, with 14 bases spanning the gap. The CDR3 is 13 amino acids. This CDR3 reads CASSLGPANTQYF. CDR3 in DNA: TGTGCCAGCAGCTTGGGGCCCGCGAATACGCAGTATTTT.

The chain combines TRBV11-2 with TRBJ2-1, with TRBD1 as a possible D gene (6 bases). Germline lookup yields CDR1 SGHAT and CDR2 FQNNGV. The CDR3 is made up of 14 amino acids. V was pared by 1 base and J by 5 bases, with 9 bases between. The DNA for the CDR3 is TGTGCCAGCAGCTTAGTGGGGGCAAACAATGAGCAGTTCTTC. As protein: CASSLVGANNEQFF.

This clonotype was seen a handful of times. Because the CDR3's place on the DNA is in doubt, the DNA is left out and the CDR3 is given as listed by TCRdb. J is TRBJ2-5 and V is TRBV29-1; the D segment call TRBD1 is taken from the table without a DNA check. The CDR3 is 14 amino acids in total, end residues counted. Germline values: CDR1 SQVTM, CDR2 ANQGSEA. CDR3 loop: CSVRSGQGKETQYF.

At least ten counts were recorded for this clonotype. The chain combines TRBV29-1 with TRBJ2-7; 11 bases align to TRBD1. V lost 3 bases, J lost 3 bases, and 1 base stayed unmatched. CDR3 length: 13 amino acids. The V gene's germline CDR1 is SQVTM and CDR2 ANQGSEA. Written as DNA, the CDR3 is TGCAGCGTTGAGGGACAGGGGGTCTACGAGCAGTACTTC. Residues: CSVEGQGVYEQYF.

J is TRBJ2-4 and V is TRBV28, with D unresolved. Trimming cost V 3 bases and J 3 bases, with 15 bases left between them. The CDR3 runs to 16 residues. CDR1 MDHEN and CDR2 SYDVKM come from the germline V gene. CDR3 residues: CASSFNTLPGKNIQYF. The DNA for the CDR3 is TGTGCCAGCAGTTTTAACACCCTGCCGGGCAAAAACATTCAGTACTTC.